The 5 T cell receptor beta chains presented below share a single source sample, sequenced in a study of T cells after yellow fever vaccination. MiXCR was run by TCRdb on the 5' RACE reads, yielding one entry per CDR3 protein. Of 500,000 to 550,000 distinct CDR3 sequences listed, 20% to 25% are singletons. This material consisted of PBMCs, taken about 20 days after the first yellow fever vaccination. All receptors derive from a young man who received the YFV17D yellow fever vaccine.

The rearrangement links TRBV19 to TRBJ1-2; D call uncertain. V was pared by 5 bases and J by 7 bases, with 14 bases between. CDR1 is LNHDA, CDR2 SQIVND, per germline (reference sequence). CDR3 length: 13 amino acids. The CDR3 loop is CASSPYNLGGYTF. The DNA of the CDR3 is TGTGCCAGTAGTCCTTACAACCTCGGTGGCTACACCTTC.

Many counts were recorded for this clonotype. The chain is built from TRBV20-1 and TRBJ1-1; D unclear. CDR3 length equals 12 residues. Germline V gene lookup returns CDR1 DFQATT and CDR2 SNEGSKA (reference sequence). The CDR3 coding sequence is TGCATGGCCAGACGGCAGAACACTGAAGCTTTCTTT. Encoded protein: CMARRQNTEAFF.

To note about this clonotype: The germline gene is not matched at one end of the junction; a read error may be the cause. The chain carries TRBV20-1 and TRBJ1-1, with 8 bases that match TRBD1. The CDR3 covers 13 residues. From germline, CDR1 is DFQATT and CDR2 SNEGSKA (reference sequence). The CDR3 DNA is TGCAGTGCTTCGCAGGACAGGGACACTAAAGCTTTCTTT. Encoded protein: CSASQDRDTKAFF.

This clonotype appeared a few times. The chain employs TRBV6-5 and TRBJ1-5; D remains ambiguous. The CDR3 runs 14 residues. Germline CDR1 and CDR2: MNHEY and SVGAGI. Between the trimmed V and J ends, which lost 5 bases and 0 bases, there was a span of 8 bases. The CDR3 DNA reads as TGTGCCAGCAGTCACGGGGTTAGCAATCAGCCCCAGCATTTT. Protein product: CASSHGVSNQPQHF.

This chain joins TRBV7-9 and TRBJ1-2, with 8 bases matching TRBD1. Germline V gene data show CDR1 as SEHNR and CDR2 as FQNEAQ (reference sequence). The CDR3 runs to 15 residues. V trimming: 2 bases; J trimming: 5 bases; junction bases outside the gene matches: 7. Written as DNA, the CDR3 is TGTGCCAGCAGCTTATTTGCGACAGGGGCTTATGGCTACACCTTC. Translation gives CASSLFATGAYGYTF.